The T cell receptor (beta chain) described here comes from a study of chemoradiotherapy in HPV16-positive cancers. Across the whole study: Two HPV16-positive patients' cells yielded candidate HPV-specific clones and common motifs. Study-wide findings and caveats: Candidate HPV-specific clones and E7-related TCR motifs grew in tumor during treatment.

The count of this clone is one. Its antigen is still unknown. The method was immunoSEQ multiplex PCR; TCRdb's version includes in-frame clones alone and lacks a portion of them. The profile covers 53,000 or so clones, with about nine tenths appearing a single time and roughly 3.5% taken by the ten largest. Germline V gives CDR1 SGHNT, CDR2 YYREEE (reference sequence). The V end lost 3 bases, the J end lost 2 bases, and 8 bases lay between the germline ends. This CDR3 comprises 13 residues. The sequence derives from a human donor with HPV-associated anogenital cancer. The rearrangement uses TRBV5-4 and TRBJ2-5; D is uncertain. Sequencing was performed on blood, taken from a patient who underwent chemoradiotherapy. CDR3 bases: TGTGCCAGCAGCTCCGGTGGGCAAGAGACCCAGTACTTC. Translated: CASSSGGQETQYF.